These T cell receptor beta chains were read from a single sample in a study of T cell responses to AZD1222 COVID-19 vaccine. Here immunoSEQ multiplex PCR was the method, and the copy in TCRdb shows in-frame clones only, minus some. This table has under 150,000 clones, almost 90% appearing once. Here the sequenced sample was peripheral blood, taken 28 days after the second AZD1222 dose. Receptors were obtained from an adult who received the AZD1222 COVID-19 vaccine. Both conserved end residues are part of each CDR3. The order of the fields is V gene, clone size, CDR3 length, J gene, CDR3 protein. Clone size is given for some rows only: seen once, a few or many times, or a class if the clone is expanded.

>TRBV5-1|-|16|TRBJ2-1
CASSLNAQGTGDQQFF
>TRBV3-1/TRBV3-2|-|14|TRBJ1-1
CASSQDRGHTEAFF
>TRBV5-1|-|15|TRBJ1-5
CASSPGQGGNQPQHF
>TRBV27|-|13|TRBJ1-1
CATTRGPGTEAFF
>TRBV4-1|few|15|TRBJ2-7
CASSPTPSGGYEQYF
>TRBV7-9|-|15|TRBJ2-1
CASSLVVAGTGEQFF
>TRBV11-2|-|15|TRBJ1-2
CASSITRRAGYGYTF
>TRBV30|-|16|TRBJ1-3
CAWSVIPRTSGNTIYF
>TRBV5-5|-|14|TRBJ2-7
CASSRDSVAYEQYF
>TRBV24-1|-|15|TRBJ2-5
CATSIQTAYQETQYF
>TRBV7-3|-|15|TRBJ2-1
CASSLSGGLSHEQFF
>TRBV15|-|14|TRBJ1-2
CATSSTGAHYGYTF
>TRBV14|-|15|TRBJ2-1
CASSQGAGGRGEQFF
>TRBV7-9|few|18|TRBJ1-3
CASSLGPRGRGYGNTIYF
>TRBV5-1|-|16|TRBJ2-3
CASSLGTSLSTDTQYF
>TRBV28|-|13|TRBJ1-2
CASRPGSNYGYTF
>TRBV12-3/TRBV12-4|-|13|TRBJ2-7
CASSVLLKYEQYF
>TRBV4-2|-|14|TRBJ1-6
CASSQGEVNSPLHF